A selection of T cell receptor beta chains follows, all from one sample in a study of T cell responses to AZD1222 COVID-19 vaccine. The protocol was immunoSEQ multiplex PCR, while the TCRdb copy is restricted to in-frame clones and leaves out a portion. The sample lists around 130,000 clones; 80% to 90% were seen once. Sequenced material: peripheral blood, taken on day 0 of AZD1222 vaccination. These receptors were obtained from an adult in good health. Both conserved end residues are part of each CDR3. D genes are given only for firm matches. Clone size is stated in some rows and not others, as once, few, many or a class when expanded.

D | size | J | V | DNA | CDR3
. | . | TRBJ1-2 | TRBV9 | TGTGCCAGCAGCGAAACAGGGTCAGTACCCTACACCTTC | CASSETGSVPYTF
. | . | TRBJ2-7 | TRBV20-1 | TGCAGTGCTAGTAAAGGCAGTCCATGGAGCTCCTACGAGCAGTACTTC | CSASKGSPWSSYEQYF
. | . | TRBJ1-3 | TRBV28 | TGTGCCAGCAGGGGGAACACCATATATTTT | CASRGNTIYF
. | . | TRBJ2-7 | TRBV3-1/TRBV3-2 | TGTGCCAGCAGCCACCCTAGCCGAACCTACGAGCAGTACTTC | CASSHPSRTYEQYF
. | . | TRBJ1-1 | TRBV14 | TGTGCCAGCAGCCTCGACCTGAACACTGAAGCTTTCTTT | CASSLDLNTEAFF
. | . | TRBJ2-2 | TRBV24-1 | TGTGCCACCAGTGATGGGAATAGCGGTCTCACCGGGGAGCTGTTTTTT | CATSDGNSGLTGELFF
. | few | TRBJ1-2 | TRBV15 | TGTGCCACCAGCAGAGATCAAGGGGCCAGGGGCTACACCTTC | CATSRDQGARGYTF
. | . | TRBJ1-5 | TRBV19 | TGTGCCAGTATCTCTTCGGGGGCAGGGAATCAGCCCCAGCATTTT | CASISSGAGNQPQHF
. | . | TRBJ2-1 | TRBV7-9 | TGTGCCAGCAGCCCCACGGACAGTTACAATGAGCAGTTCTTC | CASSPTDSYNEQFF
TRBD2 | . | TRBJ2-7 | TRBV30 | TGTGCCTGGAGTCCTCTGGGGGGGTACGAGCAGTACTTC | CAWSPLGGYEQYF
. | once | TRBJ2-7 | TRBV3-1/TRBV3-2 | TGTGCCAGCAGCCAGGGTCTCGGACGGTTATACGAGCAGTACTTC | CASSQGLGRLYEQYF
. | . | TRBJ1-3 | TRBV28 | TGTGCCAGCGAGGCAGGCAGCTCTGGAAACACCATATATTTT | CASEAGSSGNTIYF
. | . | TRBJ1-1 | TRBV5-1 | TGCGCCAGCAGCTTGGTGGGTCTGAACACTGAAGCTTTCTTT | CASSLVGLNTEAFF
. | . | TRBJ1-6 | TRBV10-1 | TGCGCCAGCAGTGAGAGGGAGGACGAAAATTCACCCCTCCACTTT | CASSEREDENSPLHF
. | few | TRBJ1-1 | TRBV15 | TGTGCCACCAGCAAGTTCAGCGTTACGAACACTGAAGCTTTCTTT | CATSKFSVTNTEAFF
TRBD1 | . | TRBJ1-1 | TRBV19 | TGTGCCAGTAGTATTGACTCCGGGACAGGGAACACTGAAGCTTTCTTT | CASSIDSGTGNTEAFF
TRBD1 | . | TRBJ2-7 | TRBV15 | TGTGCCACCAGCAGAGGATGGGACAGGCAAGGGGAGCAGTACTTC | CATSRGWDRQGEQYF
. | . | TRBJ1-1 | TRBV9 | TGTGCCAGCAGCGCTCAGGCGGGCACTGAAGCTTTCTTT | CASSAQAGTEAFF
. | . | TRBJ2-7 | TRBV13 | TGTGCCAGCAGTCCCCATACAGGGCAAGCCTACGAGCAGTACTTC | CASSPHTGQAYEQYF
TRBD2 | . | TRBJ2-5 | TRBV14 | TGTGCCAGCACTAGCGGAAAGACCCAGTACTTC | CASTSGKTQYF
. | . | TRBJ2-1 | TRBV19 | TGTGCCAGTAGTATCAGCGGCTGGGGGGGCACCTACAATGAGCAGTTCTTC | CASSISGWGGTYNEQFF
. | . | TRBJ1-1 | TRBV5-1 | TGCGCCAGCAGCTTGACAGGGAGGAACACTGAAGCTTTCTTT | CASSLTGRNTEAFF
TRBD1 | . | TRBJ1-5 | TRBV2 | TGTGCCAGCAGTGACTCGGACAGGTGGGGGAAATTGGCCCAGCATTTT | CASSDSDRWGKLAQHF
. | . | TRBJ1-2 | TRBV5-1 | TGCGCCAGCAGCGGCGGGGGCGGTAACTATGGCTACACCTTC | CASSGGGGNYGYTF
. | once | TRBJ2-7 | TRBV28 | TGTGCCAGCTCGTCCGTAACTCATAATGTCCACGAGCAGTACTTC | CASSSVTHNVHEQYF
TRBD1 | . | TRBJ2-6 | TRBV27 | TGTGCCAGCAGTTTCTGGGACAGGGGGCCTGGGGCCAACGTCCTGACTTTC | CASSFWDRGPGANVLTF
. | . | TRBJ2-1 | TRBV11-1 | TGTGCCAGCAGCCACGGGACTCCAGGACAGTTCTTC | CASSHGTPGQFF
TRBD2 | . | TRBJ2-5 | TRBV6-2/TRBV6-3 | TGTGCCAGCAGTTACATAGCTAGCGGGGGGCTCCAAGAGACCCAGTACTTC | CASSYIASGGLQETQYF
. | . | TRBJ2-7 | TRBV5-6 | TGTGCCAGCAGCCTCGGGACGGGAACCTACGAGCAGTACTTC | CASSLGTGTYEQYF
. | . | TRBJ1-5 | TRBV28 | TGTGCCAGCAGCCCCCAGGGGTATAGCAATCAGCCCCAGCATTTT | CASSPQGYSNQPQHF
. | . | TRBJ1-4 | TRBV5-6 | TGTGCCAGCAGCAACCTGCTGGGGGCGGATGAAAAACTGTTTTTT | CASSNLLGADEKLFF
. | . | TRBJ2-1 | TRBV9 | TGTGCCAGCAGCGTAGGGGGCAGGGAACATGAGCAGTTCTTC | CASSVGGREHEQFF
. | . | TRBJ1-2 | TRBV5-1 | TGCGCCAGCAGGTGGTCGTTCTTGGATGGCTACACCTTC | CASRWSFLDGYTF
. | few | TRBJ2-1 | TRBV3-1/TRBV3-2 | TGTGCCAGCAGCCAAGATCTAGCGTACTCCTACAATGAGCAGTTCTTC | CASSQDLAYSYNEQFF
. | . | TRBJ1-4 | TRBV4-3 | TGCGCCAGCAGCCAAGATCGATACACGGCAACTAATGAAAAACTGTTTTTT | CASSQDRYTATNEKLFF
TRBD2 | . | TRBJ2-2 | TRBV4-3 | TGCGCCAGCAGCCAAGATCCTAGCGGGGGTTCGAACACCGGGGAGCTGTTTTTT | CASSQDPSGGSNTGELFF
. | . | TRBJ2-7 | TRBV6-5 | TGTGCCAGCAGTTACTCGATCCCCCCCGCATCCTACGAGCAGTACTTC | CASSYSIPPASYEQYF
TRBD1 | once | TRBJ2-7 | TRBV27 | TGTGCCAGCAGTTCCCGACAGGGACCGACCTACGAGCAGTACTTC | CASSSRQGPTYEQYF
TRBD2 | . | TRBJ2-3 | TRBV5-1 | TGCGCCAGCAGCTTGGGACGGGGGGTCAGCACAGATACGCAGTATTTT | CASSLGRGVSTDTQYF
TRBD1 | . | TRBJ1-5 | TRBV28 | TGTGCCAGCAGTAAAGAGGGACAGGGTGCAAATCAGCCCCAGCATTTT | CASSKEGQGANQPQHF
. | . | TRBJ1-3 | TRBV11-2 | TGTGCCAGCAGCAAACAACCCAGGGCCTTCTCTGGAAACACCATATATTTT | CASSKQPRAFSGNTIYF
. | . | TRBJ1-6 | TRBV7-8 | TGTGCCAGCGGGGGCGATGAAAATTCACCCCTCCACTTT | CASGGDENSPLHF
. | . | TRBJ1-2 | TRBV6-5 | TGTGCCAGCAGTAAGGAATATGGCTACACCTTC | CASSKEYGYTF
. | . | TRBJ1-5 | TRBV7-2 | TGTGCCAGCAGCTTAGAGCCAGGGTACCGGCATTTT | CASSLEPGYRHF
TRBD2 | . | TRBJ2-1 | TRBV5-6 | TGTGCCAGCAGCGCCGGGACTAGCGCGTACAATGAGCAGTTCTTC | CASSAGTSAYNEQFF
. | . | TRBJ2-7 | TRBV5-1 | TGCGCCAGCAGTCCGGCCAGGGCATCCTACGAGCAGTACTTC | CASSPARASYEQYF
TRBD1 | . | TRBJ2-2 | TRBV9 | TGTGCCAGCAGCGTGACAGGGGCGGGCACCGGGGAGCTGTTTTTT | CASSVTGAGTGELFF
. | . | TRBJ1-5 | TRBV28 | TGTGCCAGCAGTTTATGGGAGGGATCGGTCTCTAATCAGCCCCAGCATTTT | CASSLWEGSVSNQPQHF
. | once | TRBJ1-4 | TRBV7-2 | TGTGCCAGCAGCTTGGGTCCCATTACAACTAATGAAAAACTGTTTTTT | CASSLGPITTNEKLFF
. | . | TRBJ1-5 | TRBV9 | TGTGCCAGCAGCGTAGAATCAGGGCGCGATCAGCCCCAGCATTTT | CASSVESGRDQPQHF
TRBD1 | . | TRBJ1-1 | TRBV6-2/TRBV6-3 | TGTGCCAGCAGTTACCGACTCGAGGACAGGGGGAAGACTGAAGCTTTCTTT | CASSYRLEDRGKTEAFF